The T cell receptor (beta chain) described here comes from a study of cytomegalovirus exposure and HLA in healthy donors (dated by TCRdb to the late 2010s). About the investigation overall: An earlier analysis of roughly 500 of the donors reported approximately 260 Gb of sequence data and 95 million to 140 million unique TCR beta sequences obtained from approximately 180 million T cells. An early release that covered around 590 HLA-typed donors contained around 330 gigabases of sequencing data and around 80 million unique TCR sequences. Of the 350 to 450 genotyped donors, approximately 82% fell in the genetic ancestry cluster associated with self-reported Caucasian donors. The study was designed to test whether signatures of past pathogen exposure could be identified by cataloging public T cell receptors. Using immunosequencing, the study profiled T cell repertoires from around 670 subjects and related those repertoires to cytomegalovirus serostatus. A separate validation cohort of 100 to 150 different subjects was used in addition to the 666-subject first cohort. High-throughput TCR immunosequencing, statistical association of individual TCRs with disease status, and machine learning were combined to predict cytomegalovirus infection status. A later analysis re-analyzed previously published TCR beta repertoires from approximately 700 donors and added high-resolution HLA genotyping to study TCR occurrence patterns. The later analysis used no new phenotypic data to find candidate immune exposures, relying instead on TCR beta sequences and their occurrence across donors. In an earlier analysis of a few hundred of the donors, high-throughput TCR beta sequencing was used to judge whether each TCR beta V gene segment behaved as functional or pseudogenic. Donor age, sex, ethnicity and CMV serostatus were compiled alongside the repertoire data. A later genetic analysis took genome-wide SNP genotypes for about 65% of the 666 donors and used that subset as a discovery cohort. All discovery cohort repertoires had been generated using a single sequencing platform. HLA typing covered class I and class II loci at four-digit resolution. Typing coverage varied by locus: roughly 620-640 donors for A, B, C, DRB1 and DQB1; more than 500 for DQA1; over 600 for DPA1; approximately 450 for DPB1. Roughly 5 DR-DQ haplotypes were treated as single units for association and clustering because of strong linkage in the cohort. Across about 380 genotyped donors of the cohort, an average of about 240,000 unique TCR beta nucleotide sequences per donor were sequenced, and 15% to 20% of those sequences were non-productive. Study-level results and caveats: In a later analysis, TCR association rates were found to vary across HLA loci, with the most associated TCRs seen for DRB1 alleles and the fewest for HLA-C alleles. Most TCR sequences were seen in very few donors, while some public TCRs were found in many individuals. Compared with the roughly 700-donor mean, donors in an Asian-associated ancestry cluster had fewer N-insertions in productive TCRs, according to a later genetic analysis. The authors suggested that the approach could potentially be generalized to other disease states and immunological phenotypes. Broadly in line with IMGT annotations, most TCR beta V segments showed up in productive rearrangements about 87% or about 30% of the time in an earlier analysis of under 700 of the donors. A later analysis found that most CMV-associated TCR beta chains appeared HLA-restricted, with HLA associations seemingly driven largely by CMV exposure. Compared with equally common non-associated chains, HLA-associated TCR beta chains in a later analysis were more clonally expanded and had lower generation probabilities. A cluster of highly shared sequence variants was judged likely to be a technical artifact of the sequencing pipeline. The earlier analysis of about 600 of the donors excluded 15 to 20 rarely observed V segments, including chromosome 9 orphons, because counts were too low. Sequencing depth was assumed to be roughly uniform across donors in the presence/absence analyses, though that assumption may not hold. Because the 87-base-pair reads could not distinguish some IMGT-functional V segments, including TRBV6-2 and TRBV6-3, those segments were excluded. Several of the top co-occurrence clusters appeared to be linked to parvovirus B19, influenza, CMV and Epstein-Barr virus, according to a later analysis. HLA typing was unavailable for some donors at each locus, so association tests used only the typed subset. In vitro tests confirmed that a few of the cytomegalovirus-associated TCR beta chains recognize cytomegalovirus antigens. Only TCR beta chains were sequenced in this cohort, and the absence of alpha or paired-chain data limited detectable features. A further reported finding was that TCR beta sequences accurately predicted the HLA-A and HLA-B alleles for most subjects in the first cohort. Assigning TCR associations to individual alleles was difficult when HLA alleles, especially DR and DQ, strongly co-occurred. An association between a missense DCLRE1C variant and V-gene and J-gene trimming of TCR beta chains was found in a later genetic analysis and replicated in an independent cohort. In both the original and validation cohorts, the classifier was reported to diagnose cytomegalovirus status with high specificity and sensitivity. Linkage disequilibrium might explain the correlated functional status among segregating V segments, but an unknown experimental factor could not be ruled out. At a false discovery rate of 0.05, a later analysis linked 16,951 TCR beta sequences to specific HLA alleles. For the cohort, immune exposure information was limited to CMV serostatus. A total of fewer than 200 TCR beta chains were listed by the study as associated with cytomegalovirus.

The germline ends are 7 bases apart after V is trimmed by 6 bases and J by 5 bases. The CDR3 goes from the cysteine to the phenylalanine over 11 residues. Only the CDR3 portion is preserved as DNA: 33 bases, with reading frame beginning at the first base. CDR1 and CDR2 are drawn from the germline V gene: MDHEN, SYDVKM. To prepare the library, the immunoSEQ multiplex PCR assay was applied. The multiplex PCR relied on a mix of 60 forward primers for TCR Vbeta segments and 13 reverse primers for TCR Jbeta segments. The CDR3 region of rearranged TCR beta genes was amplified from genomic DNA by a multiplex PCR assay. Amplified TCR beta libraries were sequenced as 87-base-pair reads on the Illumina HiSeq System. On the authors' methods: Across the 600 to 700 repertoires, a later analysis counted approximately 83 million unique TCR beta chains, approximately 12 million of which were shared by at least two donors. Raw reads were error-corrected and collapsed into unique sequences by a nearest-neighbor algorithm in which closely related sequences were merged to remove PCR and sequencing errors. V, D and J gene segments were assigned by aligning CDR3 sequences to IMGT reference sequences. For a sequence to be retained, a match of at least six nucleotides was required to both a V gene segment and a J gene segment. A rearrangement counted as productive if the CDR3 had no stop codons and remained in frame with V and J, and every other rearrangement counted as non-productive. CDR3 was defined by IMGT convention, running from the second conserved V-encoded cysteine to the conserved J-encoded phenylalanine. The earlier analysis of about 610 of the donors excluded sequences that lacked an unambiguous match to a single V gene segment. In an earlier analysis of some 590 of the donors, V segments were called functional above 56.7% productive rearrangements and were called segregating when the between-donor standard deviation exceeded 5%. A statistical classification framework was built to diagnose cytomegalovirus status from the catalog of TCR beta chain sequences. V and J gene assignment, in a later analysis, came from comparing TCR nucleotide sequences with IMGT/GENE-DB human TR gene sequences. A later analysis assigned CDR3 sequences and most-parsimonious VDJ recombination scenarios with the TCRdist pipeline. A later analysis defined each TCR beta chain by its CDR3 amino acid sequence plus V-gene family, and excluded reads lacking a unique V-gene family. In a later analysis, approximately 590 highly shared, low-generation-probability nucleotide sequences were removed to address suspected cross-contamination and a sequencing artifact. In a later analysis, a clonal expansion index was calculated for each public chain from normalized within-repertoire ranks of inferred template counts. In a later analysis, generation probabilities were computed with a VDJ recombination model fitted to out-of-frame rearrangements, and the resulting probabilities were checked against IGoR. In a later analysis, TCR-TCR, TCR-HLA and TCR-CMV co-occurrence was scored with hypergeometric tests, and a repertoire-size bias correction was applied to TCR pairs. False discovery rates were estimated in a later analysis by permuting HLA or CMV assignments 20 times. A later analysis grouped co-occurring TCRs with DBSCAN, adding TCRdist sequence similarity when clustering within HLA-allele-positive subsets. Co-occurrence clustering excluded repertoires with fewer than 30,000 or more than 120,000 public chains, plus five with anomalous nucleotide sharing. Sourced from immuneACCESS, this table was stored by TCRdb with only in-frame sequences that have V and J called. A share of the clones is absent; for the studies checked, an unresolved V gene accounts for under half, and the remainder has no known explanation. V, J and clone size are those of that table, while D and trimming were read from the DNA. This sample holds more than 100,000 clones; about 76% were observed only once. The top ten constitute approximately 31% of the sample.

The cohort consisted of 600 to 750 healthy bone marrow donors. At the time of sampling, all cohort members were nominally healthy, though unrecorded immune exposures were likely present. The donor tested CMV seropositive, placing the donor among the 250 to 300 seropositive members of the cohort. A peripheral blood sample was collected from each donor, and TCR beta sequencing was performed on peripheral blood mononuclear cells. The Qiagen DNeasy Blood Extraction Kit was used to extract genomic DNA from the blood cell samples. This clone showed up just a few times. The antigen this receptor binds is unknown. Per-base quality was not reported, and no clone a single base away is much larger than it.

Sequenced material: PBMCs. The chain was built from TRBV28 and TRBJ2-5, with no reliable assignment of the D segment. The TCR was taken from a man aged 55-75 years in good health and CMV-seropositive. CDR3 region: CASSSRETQYF. The DNA reads as follows: TGTGCCAGCAGCTCTCGGGAGACCCAGTACTTC.